The text below deals with one T cell receptor beta chain. This clonotype was found many times. Its antigen is still unknown. No base quality information exists; no much larger clone differs at one position. The data originate from a study of human T cells and chemical hapten exposure (dated by TCRdb to the early 2020s). About the full investigation: For sensitization, 2% DPC in acetone was applied to a 2 cm by 2 cm area of upper inner arm skin. Weekly therapeutic DPC doses were additionally applied to the scalp of patients throughout the roughly 23-week study period. Patch testing was performed on the upper back with Finn chambers containing 0.01% DPC, and the patch tests were scored after 6 days according to International Contact Dermatitis Research Group standards. The mostly female patient cohort included alopecia areata with under or over 50% scalp involvement, alopecia totalis and alopecia universalis. The libraries were sequenced as a pool, and the TCR yield per sample differed mostly because of small variations in library volumes within the pool. This study followed changes in the peripheral blood TCR repertoire in vivo during primary and secondary sensitization of alopecia patients to the hapten diphenylcyclopropenone (DPC). Blood was sampled from patients pre-sensitization (week 0) and at 2, 6 and about 24 weeks after DPC sensitization. For TCR sequencing, blood came from 25 to 35 alopecia patients at anywhere from one to four time points (pre-sensitization, 2, 6 and 24 weeks).

To prepare the library, RACE was applied. Sequenced using a NextSeq 500. Library preparation attached unique molecular identifiers to individual cDNA molecules for quantitative, reproducible TCR counting. Both TCR alpha and TCR beta chains were sequenced from each blood RNA sample. The authors' pipeline ran thus. A median of approximately 96,000 TCRs per sample was observed, with a range of about 20,000 to 700,000. V, J and CDR3 annotation of the TCR reads was performed with the Decombinator software suite. To make PS versus PT1 abundance plots, every sample was subsampled to the same number of TCRs (28,000). Expanded TCRs were defined as absent before sensitization and observed at least eight times at the 2-week time point. TCRdb ran its own pipeline on the public reads, namely fastp trimming at Q25 and MiXCR clone calling, and kept in-frame beta chains. When rows share a CDR3 protein, they turn into one entry using the most common DNA and genes. These V and J calls derive from TCRdb rather than the authors' analysis. Here the sample has approximately 95,000 distinct CDR3 sequences; around 10% occur a single time. The top ten clones comprise approximately 3.4% of the sample.

The label giving this sample's time point can be read as: patch test 2, 6 weeks after DPC sensitization. The sample's treatment or condition label, in plain terms: therapeutic diphenylcyclopropenone sensitization with weekly scalp DPC. At each patch-test visit, blood was drawn before the patch test was applied. Eligible patients were aged 18 to 70, diagnosed with alopecia, deemed suitable for DPC therapy, and excluded if pregnant. Total RNA was isolated from unfractionated whole blood collected in Tempus Blood RNA tubes. Summary of the overall study and its limitations: Compared with pre-sensitization or healthy control sets, expanded TCRs formed significantly more large CDR3 similarity clusters, which is consistent with antigen-driven responses. Because all patients had alopecia, a presumed autoimmune disease, the immune response of the patients might differ from that of healthy individuals. After repeated subsampling, the strength of the expansion versus patch-test correlation and the threshold at which it became significant changed. Patch test score was positively correlated with the number of PT1 expanded TCRs, with significance at thresholds 8, 16 and 32 but not at 4. DPC sensitization did not change the number of TCRs with a frequency above 1 in 1000, and there was no evidence of changes in global repertoire structure.

Here the sequenced sample was whole blood, taken in connection with sensitization to the hapten diphenylcyclopropenone (DPC). This receptor was identified in a woman aged 40 to 50 with alopecia areata. Some clones in this sample may be carry-over from other donors' samples.

CDR3 reads: CASSFEDTEAFF. The nucleotides are TGTGCCAGCAGTTTTGAAGACACTGAAGCTTTCTTT. The chain links TRBV12-3 or TRBV12-4 with TRBJ1-1; no D gene call is confident. V sheds 3 bases and J sheds 3 bases, leaving 5 bases between their ends. The CDR3 starts with the cysteine, ends with the phenylalanine, and has 12 residues. CDR3 DNA only is kept here, 36 bases in frame from base 1.